This TCR beta chain originates from a study of a mutant IDH1 vaccine in newly diagnosed glioma. Study-wide points: Apparently unrelated to pseudoprogression were changes in the top peripheral T cell clonotypes. Induction of immune responses by the vaccine occurred in just under 95% of patients.

This table comes from immunoSEQ multiplex PCR, and its TCRdb copy is limited to in-frame clones, with some not included. This table holds about 54,000 clones, roughly 80% found once. V shed 4 bases and J shed 1 base, with 10 bases lying between them. Germline V gene sequence: CDR1 MNHEY, CDR2 SVGAGI. This CDR3 is 14 amino acids long. Remarks on this clone: Antigen specificity is unknown.

The time point: baseline, week 1 (first vaccination visit). Sample treatment: pre-vaccination baseline after standard-of-care therapy. The origin of this receptor is a man between 18 and 29 years old with glioma. The sample consisted of PBMCs, taken from a glioma patient treated with radiotherapy, temozolomide or both. The chain employs TRBV6-5 and TRBJ1-1; a weak D match, TRBD1 (5 bases). CDR3 amino acids: CASSWGRRNTEAFF. Here the CDR3 DNA reads TGTGCCAGCAGTTGGGGGAGACGGAACACTGAAGCTTTCTTT.